The next 24 T cell receptor beta chains were all read from a single sample in a study of T-cell reconstitution after alpha-beta-depleted transplantation in children. Unique molecular identifiers featured in how the TCRbeta library was prepared. A single record per CDR3 protein comes from TCRdb applying MiXCR to the PCR reads. The sample shows 200,000 to 250,000 distinct CDR3 sequences, roughly 23% of them seen only once. Here the sequenced sample was PBMCs, taken before TCRalphabeta/CD19-depleted stem cell transplant. All receptors derive from a girl aged 2 to 10 with Fanconi anemia, due to receive a stem cell transplant.

This clonotype is a singleton in its sample. The chain employs TRBV11-2 and TRBJ2-1; D is uncertain. Germline CDR1 SGHAT, CDR2 FQNNGV. CDR3 length: 16 amino acids. Trimming left V 2 bases short and J 0 bases short, with 11 bases between. CDR3 amino acids: CASSLRPGLSYNEQFF. The CDR3, as DNA: TGTGCCAGCAGCTTAAGACCGGGTCTCTCCTACAATGAGCAGTTCTTC.

In its sample, this clonotype was seen many times. In DNA, the CDR3 is TGCACTACGGGACAGGGTTACCCGGGACTAGCGCTTTATACGCAGTATTTT. Its protein product is CTTGQGYPGLALYTQYF. The chain couples TRBV20-1 to TRBJ2-3; tentatively, D is TRBD2 (10 bases). This CDR3 is built from 17 residues. CDR1 and CDR2 (germline): DFQATT, SNEGSKA (reference sequence).

The chain combines TRBV29-1 with TRBJ2-6; D possibly corresponds to TRBD1 (5 bases). CDR3 length equals 14 residues. Trimming shortened V by 4 bases and J by 0 bases, and 7 bases separated the two germline ends. Germline lookup yields CDR1 SQVTM and CDR2 ANQGSEA. The CDR3 is CSVGGSSGANVLTF. CDR3 nucleotides: TGCAGCGTTGGGGGCTCCTCTGGGGCCAACGTCCTGACTTTC.

The chain joins TRBV6-5 to TRBJ2-3; TRBD2 matches 8 bases. Trimming cost V 4 bases and J 4 bases; bases outside gene matches: 10. CDR1 is MNHEY, CDR2 SVGAGI, per germline. This CDR3 is built from 16 residues. CDR3 loop: CASSFRSGSMADTQYF. CDR3 DNA: TGTGCCAGCAGTTTCCGAAGCGGGAGTATGGCAGATACGCAGTATTTT.

This clonotype was counted a few times. The V gene is TRBV11-2, the J gene TRBJ2-1, with 15 bases lining up with TRBD2. Germline CDR1 and CDR2: SGHAT and FQNNGV. V lost 5 bases, J lost 3 bases, and 5 bases stayed unmatched. The CDR3 is 17 amino acids. The CDR3 bases are TGTGCCAGCAGCCCCGGGACTAGCGGGAGGTACTACAATGAGCAGTTCTTC. This codes for CASSPGTSGRYYNEQFF.

The chain links TRBV25-1 to TRBJ2-7; 7 bases agree with TRBD2. Trimming removed 1 base from V and 7 bases from J; junction bases left unmatched: 10. The CDR3 length is 15 residues. Germline CDR1 is MGHDK and CDR2 is SYGVNS. The CDR3 reads CASSELGWGGGEQYF. DNA for the CDR3: TGTGCCAGCAGTGAATTGGGATGGGGGGGAGGGGAGCAGTACTTC.

The table lists this clonotype with many counts. The rearrangement uses TRBV5-1 and TRBJ2-7; D is unclear. The CDR3 totals 11 residues. Germline values: CDR1 SGHRS, CDR2 YFSETQ. The V end lost 5 bases, the J end lost 0 bases, and 3 bases lay between the germline ends. Written as DNA, the CDR3 is TGCGCCAGCAGGGACTCCTACGAGCAGTACTTC. The encoded protein is CASRDSYEQYF.

The chain is built from TRBV30 and TRBJ2-2, with D maybe TRBD1 (5 bases). V lost 4 bases to trimming and J lost 9 bases, with 18 bases between them. The CDR3 sequence is 14 residues long. Germline CDR1 GTSNPN, CDR2 SVGIG (reference sequence). The CDR3 DNA sequence: TGTGCCTGGAATTCGGGCAGGGAAGCGAGGGAGCTGTTTTTT. It translates to CAWNSGREARELFF. Looking up the rest from reference TRBV30 and TRBJ2-2 gives the full variable domain: SQTIHQWPATLVQPVGSPLSLECTVEGTSNPNLYWYRQAAGRGLQLLFYSVGIGQISSEVPQNLSASRPQDRQFILSSKKLLLSDSGFYLCAWNSGREARELFFGEGSRLTVL.

The table lists this clonotype with many counts. This sequence joins TRBV7-2 and TRBJ2-2; 7 bases fit TRBD2. CDR1 SGHTA and CDR2 FQGNSA come from the germline V gene. V gave up 5 bases and J gave up 4 bases; unmatched junction bases: 10. The CDR3 covers 16 residues. The chain's CDR3 is CASSVSGKIVTGELFF. DNA for the CDR3: TGTGCCAGCAGCGTAAGCGGGAAAATTGTCACCGGGGAGCTGTTTTTT.

This clonotype has at least ten counts. The CDR3 loop is CASSVGISEYQETQYF. The CDR3 nucleotides read TGTGCCAGCAGCGTAGGTATTAGCGAGTACCAAGAGACCCAGTACTTC. V usage is TRBV9 and J usage is TRBJ2-5, with D possibly matching TRBD2 (5 bases). Germline CDR1 reads SGDLS; CDR2 reads YYNGEE. The length of the CDR3 is 16 residues. Between the trimmed V and J ends, which lost 0 bases and 0 bases, there was a span of 12 bases.

This chain joins TRBV29-1 and TRBJ2-7, with 9 bases aligning to TRBD1. The CDR3 runs 13 residues. Looked up from germline, CDR1 is SQVTM and CDR2 is ANQGSEA. V shed 7 bases and J 3 bases; nucleotides not matched to a gene: 7. The CDR3 nucleotides are TGCAGCGCCACCGGGACAGGGAACTACGAGCAGTACTTC. It is translated as CSATGTGNYEQYF.

Note on this clonotype: A much larger clone sits a single nucleotide away, making a read error possible. The CDR3 carries no conserved terminal phenylalanine or tryptophan, so it likely arises from a read error. This chain joins TRBV5-8 and TRBJ1-2; no clear D. The V end was cut by 0 bases, the J end by 5 bases, with 8 bases between. CDR1 and CDR2 (germline): SGHTS, YDEGEE. The CDR3 spans 13 residues. CDR3 amino acids: CASSLEPAYGYTL. The CDR3 DNA follows: TGTGCCAGCAGCTTGGAGCCAGCTTATGGCTACACCTTA.

This clonotype was counted a few times. The CDR3, as DNA: TGTGCCAGCAGTCGACTAGCGGGAGCAGGTTTTACCGGGGAGCTGTTTTTT. Translating it yields CASSRLAGAGFTGELFF. The chain carries TRBV2 and TRBJ2-2, with 12 bases fitting TRBD2. V lost 5 bases to trimming and J lost 5 bases; unmatched junction nucleotides: 9. Germline V gives CDR1 SNHLY, CDR2 FYNNEI. The CDR3 spans 17 residues.

There are many counts of this clonotype. The CDR3 sequence: CASSSTGMNYNEQFF. DNA of the CDR3: TGTGCCAGCAGCTCGACAGGGATGAACTACAATGAGCAGTTCTTC. The chain recombines TRBV5-6 with TRBJ2-1; 7 nucleotides agree with TRBD1. V was pared by 3 bases and J by 3 bases, with 6 bases of the junction left unmatched. This CDR3 is 15 amino acids long. The germline gives CDR1 SGHDT, CDR2 YYEEEE.

This clonotype was found many times. The rearrangement links TRBV20-1 to TRBJ2-1, with D uncertain. This CDR3 comprises 13 residues. V was clipped by 3 bases and J by 5 bases, with 11 bases between them. From germline, CDR1 is DFQATT and CDR2 SNEGSKA (reference sequence). CDR3 sequence reads: CSASPRTDNEQFF. As DNA, the CDR3 is TGCAGTGCTAGTCCCCGCACCGACAATGAGCAGTTCTTC.

This chain connects TRBV5-4 to TRBJ2-4, with TRBD1 as a possible D gene (5 bases). Germline CDR1 is SGHNT and CDR2 is YYREEE (reference sequence). The CDR3 covers 16 residues. The V gene lost 0 bases and the J gene lost 1 base, with 11 bases spanning the gap. CDR3 loop: CASSLEGRMAKNIQYF. In DNA, the CDR3 is TGTGCCAGCAGCTTGGAGGGGCGGATGGCCAAAAACATTCAGTACTTC.

This chain uses TRBV27 with TRBJ2-3; maybe TRBD2 (5 bases). Germline values: CDR1 MNHEY, CDR2 SMNVEV (reference sequence). The CDR3 extends over 15 amino acids. Trimming left V 6 bases short and J 0 bases short, with 13 bases between. CDR3 sequence reads: CASSRWTGSTDTQYF. DNA of the CDR3: TGTGCCAGCAGCCGATGGACGGGAAGCACAGATACGCAGTATTTT.

Many counts were recorded for this clonotype. The gene calls are TRBV7-2 and TRBJ2-1; D might be TRBD1 or TRBD2, each matching 5 bases. Germline lookup yields CDR1 SGHTA and CDR2 FQGNSA. Trimming stripped 2 bases from V and 5 bases from J, with 10 bases between. The CDR3 is 14 amino acids. This chain's CDR3 is CASSLLQGHNEQFF. For the CDR3, the DNA is TGTGCCAGCAGCTTACTTCAGGGACACAATGAGCAGTTCTTC.

This clonotype was recorded a few times. The chain couples TRBV24-1 to TRBJ2-1; 7 positions agree with TRBD2. This CDR3 contains 15 residues. V trimming: 5 bases; J trimming: 5 bases; junction bases outside the gene matches: 8. Germline V CDR1 and CDR2: KGHDR, SFDVKD. CDR3 sequence: CATSGWREPNNEQFF. The CDR3 nucleotides read TGTGCCACCAGTGGATGGCGGGAGCCCAACAATGAGCAGTTCTTC.

The V call is TRBV2, the J call TRBJ2-1, with 9 bases that match TRBD2. Per germline, CDR1 SNHLY and CDR2 FYNNEI. Unmatched junction bases numbered 5, after V lost 4 bases and J lost 1 base. This CDR3 is 16 amino acids long. CDR3 coding DNA: TGTGCCAGCAGTGTTCCGGGACTAGCATCCTACAATGAGCAGTTCTTC. Amino acid sequence: CASSVPGLASYNEQFF.

This clonotype was recorded a few times. The chain is built from TRBV9 and TRBJ2-1; 7 bases are a match to TRBD1. V dropped 5 bases and J dropped 5; count of bases not matched to a gene: 4. Germline loops: CDR1 SGDLS, CDR2 YYNGEE. CDR3 length: 13 amino acids. The CDR3 DNA sequence: TGTGCCAGCAGTAGGGGGCCTCACAATGAGCAGTTCTTC. Translated, it gives CASSRGPHNEQFF.

At least ten counts were recorded for this clonotype. The chain combines TRBV6-5 with TRBJ1-5; 10 positions match TRBD1. Unmatched junction bases numbered 3, after V lost 5 bases and J lost 8 bases. This CDR3 spans 13 amino acids. CDR1 is MNHEY, CDR2 SVGAGI, per germline. This chain's CDR3 is CASSRDRGKPQHF. Written as DNA, the CDR3 is TGTGCCAGCAGTCGGGACAGGGGAAAGCCCCAGCATTTT.

This clonotype was recorded a few times. For the CDR3, the DNA is TGTGCCAGCAGCTTAGGGCTTCCACCCCGCTCCTACAATGAGCAGTTCTTC. Translating gives CASSLGLPPRSYNEQFF. The V call is TRBV7-2, the J call TRBJ2-1; D gene unclear. CDR1 and CDR2 (germline): SGHTA, FQGNSA. The CDR3 has 17 residues. Between the trimmed V and J ends, which lost 1 base and 0 bases, there was a span of 13 bases.

This clonotype was counted between two and nine times. The chain carries TRBV7-2 and TRBJ2-7; D remains ambiguous. Trimming stripped 1 base from V and 6 bases from J, with 10 bases between. Germline V CDR1 and CDR2: SGHTA, FQGNSA. This CDR3 contains 13 residues. The DNA of the CDR3 is TGTGCCAGCAGCTTAGTCGTAACGTTCGAGCAGTACTTC. This encodes CASSLVVTFEQYF.